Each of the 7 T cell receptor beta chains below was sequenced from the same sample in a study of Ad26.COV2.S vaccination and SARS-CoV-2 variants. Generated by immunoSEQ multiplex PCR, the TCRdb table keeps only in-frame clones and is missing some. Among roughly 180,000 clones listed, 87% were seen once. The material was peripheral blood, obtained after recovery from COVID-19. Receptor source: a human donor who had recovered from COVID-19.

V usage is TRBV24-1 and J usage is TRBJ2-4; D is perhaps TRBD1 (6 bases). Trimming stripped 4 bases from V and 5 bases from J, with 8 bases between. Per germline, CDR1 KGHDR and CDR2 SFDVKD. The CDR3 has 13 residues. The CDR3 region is CATSDPGENIQYF. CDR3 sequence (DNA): TGTGCCACCAGTGACCCAGGGGAAAACATTCAGTACTTC.

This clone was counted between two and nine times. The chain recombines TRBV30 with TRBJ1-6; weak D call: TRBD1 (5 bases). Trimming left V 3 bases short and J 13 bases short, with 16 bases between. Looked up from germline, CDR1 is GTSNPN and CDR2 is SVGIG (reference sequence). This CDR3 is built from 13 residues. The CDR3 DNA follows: TGTGCCTGGAGCGGGGGACCAGGTGACCCCCTCCACTTT. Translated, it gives CAWSGGPGDPLHF.

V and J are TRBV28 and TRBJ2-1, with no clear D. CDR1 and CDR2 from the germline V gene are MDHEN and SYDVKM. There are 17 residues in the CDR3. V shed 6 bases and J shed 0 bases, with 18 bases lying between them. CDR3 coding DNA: TGTGCCAGCAGACCCTACTTTGGCGCCAGCTCCTACAATGAGCAGTTCTTC. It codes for CASRPYFGASSYNEQFF.

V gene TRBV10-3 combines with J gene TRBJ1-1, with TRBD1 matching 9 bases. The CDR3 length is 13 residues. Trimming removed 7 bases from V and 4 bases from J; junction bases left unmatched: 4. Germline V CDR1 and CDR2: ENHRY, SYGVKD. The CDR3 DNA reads TGTGCCATCACCGCGACAGGGGGCACTGAAGCTTTCTTT. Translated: CAITATGGTEAFF.

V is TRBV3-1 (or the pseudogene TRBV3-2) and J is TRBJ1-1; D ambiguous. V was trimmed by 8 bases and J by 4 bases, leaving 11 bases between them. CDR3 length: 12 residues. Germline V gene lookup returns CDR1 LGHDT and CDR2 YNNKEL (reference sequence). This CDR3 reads CASGQEGTEAFF. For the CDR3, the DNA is TGTGCCAGCGGTCAGGAGGGCACTGAAGCTTTCTTT.

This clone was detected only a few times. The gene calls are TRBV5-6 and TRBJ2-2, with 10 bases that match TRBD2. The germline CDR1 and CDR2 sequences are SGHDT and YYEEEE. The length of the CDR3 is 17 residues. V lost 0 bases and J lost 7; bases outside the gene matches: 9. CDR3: CASSLAYSGGAGGELFF. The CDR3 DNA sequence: TGTGCCAGCAGCTTGGCTTACAGCGGGGGGGCCGGCGGGGAGCTGTTTTTT.

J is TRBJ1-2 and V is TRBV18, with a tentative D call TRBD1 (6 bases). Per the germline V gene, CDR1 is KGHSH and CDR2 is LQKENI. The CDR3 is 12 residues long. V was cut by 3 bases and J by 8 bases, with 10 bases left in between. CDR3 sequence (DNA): TGTGCCAGCTCACCTAACAGGGACGGCTACACCTTC. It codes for CASSPNRDGYTF.